Below are 7 T cell receptor beta chains sequenced from a single sample in a study of siplizumab effects on memory and regulatory T cells. Sequencing used immunoSEQ multiplex PCR; TCRdb keeps in-frame clones, though not all of them. The repertoire consists of some 100,000 clones, with around 92% occurring once and the leading ten covering roughly 2.5%. The sample consisted of CD4+ T cells sorted from blood. These receptors were obtained from a human donor in good health. Some clones in this sample may be carry-over from other donors' samples.

V and J are TRBV7-8 and TRBJ1-4; no definite D call. Deletions cut 5 bases from V and 4 bases from J, with 11 bases between. The CDR3 spans 14 residues. Germline V lookup: CDR1 SGHVS, CDR2 FQNEAQ. CDR3 DNA sequence: TGTGCCAGCAGCCCCGGACGGCTTAATGAAAAACTGTTTTTT. It specifies CASSPGRLNEKLFF.

This chain links TRBV19 with TRBJ2-7; maybe TRBD1 (5 bases). The V gene lost 5 bases and the J gene lost 3 bases, with 11 bases spanning the gap. Per the germline V gene, CDR1 is LNHDA and CDR2 is SQIVND (reference sequence). This CDR3 is 13 amino acids long. The CDR3 DNA reads TGTGCCAGTAGTCGCCTCGACAGCTACGAGCAGTACTTC. It yields the protein CASSRLDSYEQYF.

This chain joins TRBV11-2 and TRBJ2-7; D perhaps matches TRBD2 (5 bases). CDR1 is SGHAT and CDR2 is FQNNGV in the germline V gene. The CDR3 consists of 16 residues. The V end was cut by 5 bases, the J end by 0 bases, with 17 bases between. The CDR3 region is CASSVARRASSYEQYF. The CDR3 region has the DNA TGTGCCAGCAGCGTAGCGCGGCGGGCGAGCTCCTACGAGCAGTACTTC.

This chain joins TRBV20-1 and TRBJ2-7, with TRBD2 as a possible D gene (5 bases). The CDR3 is 11 amino acids. CDR1 and CDR2 (germline): DFQATT, SNEGSKA (reference sequence). Trimming pared 2 bases from V and 3 bases from J, leaving 5 bases between. The CDR3 here is CSARRDYEQYF. CDR3 in DNA: TGCAGTGCTAGACGGGACTACGAGCAGTACTTC.

The chain employs TRBV4-1 and TRBJ2-7, with 9 bases aligning to TRBD2. After removal of 1 base from V and 7 bases from J, the junction contained 8 bases not matched to a gene. The CDR3 covers 15 residues. Germline-derived CDR1 and CDR2 are MGHRA and YSYEKL. The chain's CDR3 is CASSQGAGGPGEQYF. The CDR3 nucleotides are TGCGCCAGCAGCCAAGGGGCGGGAGGGCCTGGTGAGCAGTACTTC.

This chain connects TRBV6-5 to TRBJ2-1, with TRBD2 as a possible D gene (5 bases). V lost 5 bases to trimming and J lost 7 bases, with 12 bases between them. The CDR3 is made up of 13 amino acids. Per the germline V gene, CDR1 is MNHEY and CDR2 is SVGAGI. CDR3 in DNA: TGTGCCAGCAGTAGAACAAGGGAGAATGAGCAGTTCTTC. It yields the protein CASSRTRENEQFF.

The sample holds one count of this clone. The chain couples TRBV27 to TRBJ2-1; perhaps TRBD1 as D (5 bases). CDR3 length: 15 residues. Trimming took 1 base from V and 4 from J, leaving 11 bases between them. Germline V gene data show CDR1 as MNHEY and CDR2 as SMNVEV (reference sequence). The CDR3 loop is CASSLFVGAYNEQFF. The CDR3 nucleotides read TGTGCCAGCAGTTTATTCGTAGGGGCATACAATGAGCAGTTCTTC.